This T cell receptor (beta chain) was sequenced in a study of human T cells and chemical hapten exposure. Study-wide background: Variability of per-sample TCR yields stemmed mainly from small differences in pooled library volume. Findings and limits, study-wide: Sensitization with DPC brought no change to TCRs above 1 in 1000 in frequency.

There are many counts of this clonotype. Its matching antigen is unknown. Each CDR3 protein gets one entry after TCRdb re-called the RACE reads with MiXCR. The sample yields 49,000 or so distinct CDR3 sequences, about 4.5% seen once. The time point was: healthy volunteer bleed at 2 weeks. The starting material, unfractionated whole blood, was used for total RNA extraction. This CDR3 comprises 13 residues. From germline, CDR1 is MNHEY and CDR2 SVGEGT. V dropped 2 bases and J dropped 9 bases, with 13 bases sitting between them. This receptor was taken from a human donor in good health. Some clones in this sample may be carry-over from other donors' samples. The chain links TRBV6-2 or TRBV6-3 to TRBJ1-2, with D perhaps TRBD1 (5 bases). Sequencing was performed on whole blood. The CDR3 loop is CASSYGTAWSYTF. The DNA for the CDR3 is TGTGCCAGCAGTTACGGGACGGCTTGGAGCTACACCTTC.